The T cell receptor (beta chain) described here comes from a study of T cell repertoires in cytomegalovirus infection. About the study: Recently identified HLA-C-restricted CMV epitopes were used, and well-studied HLA-B-restricted CMV epitopes were used as well. Based on public TCR beta signatures, there were indications of CMV infection and of a matching HLA type. Regarding the study as a whole: CMV-specific TCR beta clonotypes restricted by HLA-C were the ones dominating the ex vivo response.

Using its own MiXCR run on the reads, TCRdb lists one record per CDR3 protein. The sample contains 900,000 to 950,000 distinct CDR3 sequences, 25% to 40% of which appear only once. CDR1 and CDR2 (germline): LNHDA, SQIVND (reference sequence). The length of the CDR3 is 17 residues. Trimming removed 3 bases from V and 1 base from J, with 18 bases in between. This clonotype was picked up many times. Its antigen is currently unknown. Sequencing used cultured CD8+ T cells from PBMCs, obtained from culture after CMV antigen stimulation. V is TRBV19 and J is TRBJ1-1, with D perhaps TRBD1 (6 bases). The TCR originated in a human donor in good health (CMV status not recorded). Some clones in this sample may be carry-over from other donors' samples. CDR3 nucleotide sequence: TGTGCCAGTAGTATTGTACAGGGACCGTACCCGAACACTGAAGCTTTCTTT. Protein sequence: CASSIVQGPYPNTEAFF.